Shown below are 14 T cell receptor beta chains from a single sample sequenced in a study of T cell clones after liver transplantation. Here immunoSEQ multiplex PCR was the method, and the copy in TCRdb shows in-frame clones only, minus some. The table records over 25,000 clones, more than 90% of them present only once. The starting material was CD8+ T cells from blood, obtained 12 months after liver transplant. The receptors were sampled from a human patient who received a liver transplant. Some of the T cells may derive from the graft donor.

This chain links TRBV27 with TRBJ1-1; D is unclear. V lost 3 bases, J lost 7 bases, and 6 bases lay in between. Germline assignment: CDR1 MNHEY and CDR2 SMNVEV (reference sequence). CDR3 size: 11 residues. The CDR3 DNA reads TGTGCCAGCAGTTTTGGAGTTGAAGCTTTCTTT. Amino acid sequence: CASSFGVEAFF.

The chain links TRBV7-9 to TRBJ1-4; a weak D match, TRBD1 (6 bases). The length of the CDR3 is 13 residues. Germline CDR1 is SEHNR and CDR2 is FQNEAQ (reference sequence). The V and J ends lost 0 bases and 7 bases respectively, with 6 bases between them. The CDR3 DNA reads as TGTGCCAGCAGCTTAGCAGGGGGTGAAAAACTGTTTTTT. Its translation: CASSLAGGEKLFF.

This chain joins TRBV28 and TRBJ1-4, with D perhaps TRBD1 (5 bases). The CDR3 length is 14 residues. The V end lost 4 bases, the J end lost 7 bases, and 13 bases lay between the germline ends. The germline gives CDR1 MDHEN, CDR2 SYDVKM. CDR3 sequence: CASSYEGLGEKLFF. In DNA form, the CDR3 reads TGTGCCAGCAGTTATGAGGGACTCGGTGAAAAACTGTTTTTT.

This sequence joins TRBV9 and TRBJ2-6; no firm D call. The V and J ends lost 2 bases and 0 bases respectively, with 12 bases between them. The CDR3 sequence is 17 residues long. Per the germline V gene, CDR1 is SGDLS and CDR2 is YYNGEE. The CDR3 reads CASSVLVPVSGANVLTF. The DNA for the CDR3 is TGTGCCAGCAGCGTCTTGGTCCCGGTCTCTGGGGCCAACGTCCTGACTTTC.

V is TRBV13 and J is TRBJ2-5; D is unresolved. The V end lost 5 bases, the J end lost 2 bases, and 9 bases lay between the germline ends. The CDR3 runs to 13 residues. Germline V gene lookup returns CDR1 PRHDT and CDR2 FYEKMQ (reference sequence). CDR3 protein: CASSRPEQETQYF. The CDR3 nucleotides are TGTGCCAGCAGCCGACCCGAACAAGAGACCCAGTACTTC. The entire variable domain, with the rest obtained from reference TRBV13 and TRBJ2-5, is as follows: AAGVIQSPRHLIKEKRETATLKCYPIPRHDTVYWYQQGPGQDPQFLISFYEKMQSDKGSIPDRFSAQQFSDYHSELNMSSLELGDSALYFCASSRPEQETQYFGPGTRLLVL.

The count of this clone is one. The J gene is TRBJ1-2, the V gene TRBV27; D is possibly TRBD1 (6 bases). CDR3 length: 13 residues. Germline V lookup: CDR1 MNHEY, CDR2 SMNVEV (reference sequence). The V gene lost 5 bases and the J gene lost 5 bases, with 12 bases spanning the gap. The CDR3 spells CASSPGHGYGYTF. CDR3 DNA: TGTGCCAGCAGTCCGGGACACGGATATGGCTACACCTTC.

The rearrangement links TRBV14 to TRBJ2-7; TRBD1 matches 8 bases. V was clipped by 11 bases and J by 3 bases; unmatched bases: 12. This CDR3 is 14 amino acids long. Germline loops: CDR1 SGHDN, CDR2 FVKESK. CDR3 sequence (DNA): TGTGCCGCTGTCGGACAGGGACCCGACTACGAGCAGTACTTC. It translates to CAAVGQGPDYEQYF.

This clone was detected only once. The CDR3 region has the DNA TGTGCCAGTGCAACTGGGGCTAACAATCAGCCCCAGCATTTT. Encoded protein: CASATGANNQPQHF. The chain joins TRBV19 to TRBJ1-5, with D possibly matching TRBD1 (5 bases). The length of the CDR3 is 14 residues. The V gene's germline CDR1 is LNHDA and CDR2 SQIVND (reference sequence). With 8 bases removed from V and 3 bases from J, the gap between germline ends came to 14 bases.

The rearrangement links TRBV11-3 to TRBJ1-4; D might be TRBD1 (5 bases). Deletions cut 4 bases from V and 0 bases from J, with 12 bases between. CDR1 and CDR2 from the germline V gene are SGHNT and YENEEA. The length of the CDR3 is 16 residues. The CDR3 nucleotides are TGTGCCAGCAGCTGGCAAGGGACTTCAACTAATGAAAAACTGTTTTTT. Translation: CASSWQGTSTNEKLFF.

The rearrangement joins TRBV19 to TRBJ2-7; D uncertain. V was cut by 2 bases and J by 4 bases, with 9 bases left in between. Germline V gene lookup returns CDR1 LNHDA and CDR2 SQIVND (reference sequence). This CDR3 spans 13 amino acids. The DNA for the CDR3 is TGTGCCAGTAGTATAAACAGCCCATACGAGCAGTACTTC. Protein product: CASSINSPYEQYF.

The chain has TRBV5-4 and TRBJ2-7, with 8 bases that match TRBD2. This CDR3 is 16 amino acids long. J lost 4 bases, V lost 4 bases, and 13 bases had no gene match. CDR1 is SGHNT, CDR2 YYREEE, per germline (reference sequence). The chain's CDR3 is CASSATRAGAGYEQYF. CDR3 bases: TGTGCCAGCAGCGCCACCCGAGCGGGAGCAGGGTACGAGCAGTACTTC.

The chain employs TRBV10-3 and TRBJ2-7; D not certain. V lost 1 base, J lost 2 bases, and 9 bases lay in between. Germline V gene lookup returns CDR1 ENHRY and CDR2 SYGVKD. The CDR3 extends over 14 amino acids. As DNA, the CDR3 is TGTGCCATCAGTGAGTGGAAAGTCACCTACGAGCAGTACTTC. Protein product: CAISEWKVTYEQYF.

The chain has TRBV7-3 and TRBJ1-1; D not resolved. In germline, CDR1 is SGHTA, CDR2 FQGTGA. This CDR3 region has 13 residues. V was shortened by 5 bases and J by 4 bases, with 11 bases between the two germline ends. The CDR3 region is CASSPGQTTEAFF. As DNA, the CDR3 is TGTGCCAGCAGCCCCGGGCAGACCACTGAAGCTTTCTTT.

J is TRBJ2-5 and V is TRBV7-9, with TRBD1 matching 7 bases. CDR3 length: 16 residues. V shed 5 bases, J shed 2 bases, and the junction held 11 bases outside the gene matches. Germline V gene data show CDR1 as SEHNR and CDR2 as FQNEAQ (reference sequence). The CDR3 is CASSLTNRGPQETQYF. DNA of the CDR3: TGTGCCAGCAGCCTAACAAACAGGGGTCCACAAGAGACCCAGTACTTC.